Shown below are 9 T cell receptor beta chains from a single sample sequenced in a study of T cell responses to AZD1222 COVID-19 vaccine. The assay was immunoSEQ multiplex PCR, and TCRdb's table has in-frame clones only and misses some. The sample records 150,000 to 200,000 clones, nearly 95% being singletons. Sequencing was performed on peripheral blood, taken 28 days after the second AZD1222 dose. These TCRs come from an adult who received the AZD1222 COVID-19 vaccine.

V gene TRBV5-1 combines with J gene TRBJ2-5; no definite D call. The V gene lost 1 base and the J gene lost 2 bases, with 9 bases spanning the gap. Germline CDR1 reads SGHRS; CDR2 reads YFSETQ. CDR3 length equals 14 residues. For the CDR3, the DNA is TGCGCCAGCAGCTTGCAGGCCGGACAAGAGACCCAGTACTTC. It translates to CASSLQAGQETQYF. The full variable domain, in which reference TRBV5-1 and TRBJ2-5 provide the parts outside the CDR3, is KAGVTQTPRYLIKTRGQQVTLSCSPISGHRSVSWYQQTPGQGLQFLFEYFSETQRNKGNFPGRFSGRQFSNSRSEMNVSTLELGDSALYLCASSLQAGQETQYFGPGTRLLVL.

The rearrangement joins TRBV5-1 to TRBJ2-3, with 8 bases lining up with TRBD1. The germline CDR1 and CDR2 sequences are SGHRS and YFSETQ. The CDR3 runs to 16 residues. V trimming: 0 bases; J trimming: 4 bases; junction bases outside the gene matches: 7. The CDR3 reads CASSLGGRGLSDTQYF. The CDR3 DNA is TGCGCCAGCAGCTTGGGGGGCAGGGGGCTTTCAGATACGCAGTATTTT.

CDR3 DNA: TGTGCCAGCTCAATGACAGGGAATGGTGGAGTTGAAGCTTTCTTT. The encoded protein is CASSMTGNGGVEAFF. The gene calls are TRBV18 and TRBJ1-1, with 7 bases lining up with TRBD1. This CDR3 spans 15 amino acids. Germline V CDR1 and CDR2: KGHSH, LQKENI. V lost 5 bases to trimming and J lost 7 bases; unmatched junction nucleotides: 13.

The CDR3 DNA is TGCAGTGCTAGTTTCTTCGGGGGGAAAGAGACCCAGTACTTC. It encodes CSASFFGGKETQYF. J is TRBJ2-5 and V is TRBV20-1; TRBD2 aligns across 7 bases. With V trimmed by 3 bases and J by 3 bases, 7 bases remained unmatched. The V gene's germline CDR1 is DFQATT and CDR2 SNEGSKA (reference sequence). The CDR3 covers 14 residues.

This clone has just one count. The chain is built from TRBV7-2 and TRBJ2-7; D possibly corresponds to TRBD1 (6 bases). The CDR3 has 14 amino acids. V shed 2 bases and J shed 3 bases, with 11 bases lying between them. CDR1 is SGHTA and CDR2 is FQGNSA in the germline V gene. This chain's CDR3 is CASSLSYRDYEQYF. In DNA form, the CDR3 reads TGTGCCAGCAGCTTAAGTTACAGGGACTACGAGCAGTACTTC.

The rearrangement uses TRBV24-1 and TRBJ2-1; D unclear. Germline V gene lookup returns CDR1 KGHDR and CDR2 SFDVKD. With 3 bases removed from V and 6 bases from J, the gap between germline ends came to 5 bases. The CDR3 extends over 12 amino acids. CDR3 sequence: CATSDPANEQFF. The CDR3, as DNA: TGTGCCACCAGTGATCCAGCCAATGAGCAGTTCTTC.

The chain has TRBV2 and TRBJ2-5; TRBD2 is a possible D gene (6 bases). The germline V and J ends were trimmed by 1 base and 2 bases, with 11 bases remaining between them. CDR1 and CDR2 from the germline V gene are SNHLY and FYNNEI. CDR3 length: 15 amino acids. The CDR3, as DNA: TGTGCCAGCAGTGAAGGTGGGACTCTTCAAGAGACCCAGTACTTC. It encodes CASSEGGTLQETQYF.

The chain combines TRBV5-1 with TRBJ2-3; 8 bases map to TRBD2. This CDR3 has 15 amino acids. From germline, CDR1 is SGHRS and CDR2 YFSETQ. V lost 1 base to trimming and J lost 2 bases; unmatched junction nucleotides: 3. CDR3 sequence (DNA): TGCGCCAGCAGCTTGACTAGCGGCCTCACAGATACGCAGTATTTT. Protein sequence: CASSLTSGLTDTQYF.

The CDR3 protein is CASSASSAYEQYF. CDR3 nucleotides: TGTGCCAGCAGCGCCTCCTCCGCCTACGAGCAGTACTTC. The rearrangement links TRBV7-2 to TRBJ2-7; D ambiguous. The CDR3 contains 13 residues. CDR1 is SGHTA, CDR2 FQGNSA, per germline. Trimming removed 5 bases at V and 2 bases at J, with 10 bases between.